These 16 T cell receptor beta chains came from one sample sequenced in a study of early T cells in non-severe SARS-CoV-2 infection. TCRdb re-analysed the 5' RACE reads in MiXCR, keeping a single row per CDR3 protein. The sample includes 25,000 to 30,000 distinct CDR3 sequences, roughly 4.5% of them seen just once. The sequenced material came from whole blood. These TCRs come from an adult who was a healthcare worker with PCR-confirmed SARS-CoV-2 infection or an uninfected control (not recorded which).

This clonotype showed up many times. The J gene is TRBJ2-2, the V gene TRBV7-3; D not resolved. This CDR3 comprises 16 residues. The V and J ends lost 2 bases and 1 base respectively, with 11 bases between them. CDR1 and CDR2 (germline): SGHTA, FQGTGA. As DNA, the CDR3 is TGTGCCAGCAGCTTATTTACCGTAGGGAACACCGGGGAGCTGTTTTTT. Amino acid sequence: CASSLFTVGNTGELFF.

This clonotype was counted ten times or more. J is TRBJ2-1 and V is TRBV7-9; no firm D call. Germline CDR1 and CDR2: SEHNR and FQNEAQ (reference sequence). Trimming left V 7 bases short and J 7 bases short, with 14 bases between. The CDR3 has 13 amino acids. CDR3 in DNA: TGTGCCAGCACCCGAGGTGGACGGAATGAGCAGTTCTTC. Amino acids: CASTRGGRNEQFF. The full variable domain, with the rest looked up from reference TRBV7-9 and TRBJ2-1, is DTGVSQNPRHKITKRGQNVTFRCDPISEHNRLYWYRQTLGQGPEFLTYFQNEAQLEKSRLLSDRFSAERPKGSFSTLEIQRTEQGDSAMYLCASTRGGRNEQFFGPGTRLTVL.

This clonotype showed up many times. The CDR3 nucleotides are TGTGCCAGCAGCTTAGAAAGGGGGGCTGGAGAGCAGTACTTC. Protein: CASSLERGAGEQYF. V and J are TRBV7-2 and TRBJ2-7; perhaps D is TRBD1 or TRBD2 (6 bases each). Per the germline V gene, CDR1 is SGHTA and CDR2 is FQGNSA. The V gene lost 1 base and the J gene lost 7 bases, with 14 bases spanning the gap. The CDR3 sequence is 14 residues long.

In its sample, this clonotype was seen many times. The genes are TRBV27 and TRBJ1-1; D not resolved. Germline CDR1 reads MNHEY; CDR2 reads SMNVEV (reference sequence). The CDR3 totals 13 residues. Trimming cost V 5 bases and J 1 base, with 8 bases left between them. In DNA form, the CDR3 reads TGTGCCAGCAGTCTCTACCGGAACACTGAAGCTTTCTTT. Protein: CASSLYRNTEAFF.

The rearrangement links TRBV6-5 to TRBJ2-7, with D possibly TRBD1 on 5 matching bases. The CDR3 consists of 13 residues. Trimming pared 0 bases from V and 7 bases from J, leaving 10 bases between. Germline V gives CDR1 MNHEY, CDR2 SVGAGI. The CDR3 DNA sequence: TGTGCCAGCAGTTACTCTCTAGGGGTTGAGCAGTACTTC. This sequence encodes CASSYSLGVEQYF.

This clonotype ranks as medium-sized. The chain uses TRBV4-2 and TRBJ1-1; the D gene is possibly TRBD1 (6 bases). Germline V gene sequence: CDR1 LGHNA, CDR2 YNFKEQ. The CDR3 sequence is 14 residues long. Trimming left V 0 bases short and J 2 bases short, with 7 bases between. CDR3 loop: CASSQDRGNTEAFF. CDR3 bases: TGTGCCAGCAGCCAAGACAGGGGAAACACTGAAGCTTTCTTT.

Many counts were recorded for this clonotype. The chain employs TRBV7-2 and TRBJ2-3; 13 bases fit TRBD2. Trimming at V came to 2 bases and at J to 2 bases, leaving 4 bases not matched to a gene. Germline assignment: CDR1 SGHTA and CDR2 FQGNSA. The CDR3 contains 17 residues. CDR3 nucleotide sequence: TGTGCCAGCAGCTTATTGGGACTAGCGGGAAACACAGATACGCAGTATTTT. It codes for CASSLLGLAGNTDTQYF.

This clonotype was counted a few times. The rearrangement uses TRBV7-2 and TRBJ2-3; TRBD2 matches at 9 bases. The CDR3 is made up of 15 amino acids. Germline assignment: CDR1 SGHTA and CDR2 FQGNSA. The junction had 2 bases not matched to a gene; V was cut back by 4 bases and J by 0 bases. The CDR3 coding sequence is TGTGCCAGCAGCTATAGCGGGGGAAGCACAGATACGCAGTATTTT. It translates to CASSYSGGSTDTQYF.

This clonotype has a handful of counts. V is TRBV4-1 and J is TRBJ2-2; 7 bases fit TRBD2. The CDR3 consists of 15 residues. The V gene's germline CDR1 is MGHRA and CDR2 YSYEKL. Unmatched junction bases numbered 4, after V lost 2 bases and J lost 4 bases. Here the CDR3 DNA reads TGCGCCAGCAGCCAAAGGGCGGGAGCCACCGGGGAGCTGTTTTTT. It codes for CASSQRAGATGELFF.

At least ten counts were recorded for this clonotype. The V and J genes are TRBV12-3 or TRBV12-4 and TRBJ2-1, with D possibly TRBD1 on 5 matching bases. V lost 1 base and J lost 5, with 12 bases in between. CDR3 size: 15 residues. The CDR3 sequence: CASSLGQGNHNEQFF. Here the CDR3 DNA reads TGTGCCAGCAGTTTAGGGCAGGGAAATCACAATGAGCAGTTCTTC.

This clonotype came up a few times. The rearrangement joins TRBV2 to TRBJ1-4, with TRBD1 matching 8 bases. Losses at the gene ends were 11 bases for V and 0 bases for J; bases not matched to a gene: 11. CDR1 SNHLY and CDR2 FYNNEI come from the germline V gene. This CDR3 comprises 16 residues. The CDR3 DNA reads TGTGCCGGGGGTCCGGGACAGGTCGCAACTAATGAAAAACTGTTTTTT. Amino acids: CAGGPGQVATNEKLFF.

This clonotype was observed at least ten times. V usage is TRBV9 and J usage is TRBJ2-5, with D maybe TRBD2 (6 bases). The CDR3 extends over 15 amino acids. Germline assignment: CDR1 SGDLS and CDR2 YYNGEE. With 1 base removed from V and 4 bases from J, the gap between germline ends came to 14 bases. For the CDR3, the DNA is TGTGCCAGCAGCGTAACGACTAGTCCGTCAGAGACCCAGTACTTC. Amino acid sequence: CASSVTTSPSETQYF.

This clonotype was recorded a few times. This rearrangement joins TRBV7-2 to TRBJ2-5; the match to TRBD2 covers 9 bases. V dropped 5 bases and J dropped 2; count of bases not matched to a gene: 15. There are 18 residues in the CDR3. Germline loops: CDR1 SGHTA, CDR2 FQGNSA. CDR3 sequence (DNA): TGTGCCAGCAGCCCCAGGACTAGCGCCTACATATCACAAGAGACCCAGTACTTC. Amino acids: CASSPRTSAYISQETQYF.

This clonotype was seen many times. The chain combines TRBV20-1 with TRBJ2-1, with 8 bases identical to TRBD2. With 6 bases clipped from V and 1 base from J, the junction kept 8 bases outside the gene matches. This CDR3 is 15 amino acids long. Germline V gives CDR1 DFQATT, CDR2 SNEGSKA (reference sequence). The CDR3 DNA reads TGCAGTGCCCCCCCGGGAGGGCCTTCCTACAATGAGCAGTTCTTC. Protein product: CSAPPGGPSYNEQFF.

This clonotype was counted at least ten times. The chain recombines TRBV29-1 with TRBJ2-7; D is tentatively TRBD1 or TRBD2 (6 bases each). This CDR3 has 12 residues. The ends were cut back, 8 bases at V and 5 bases at J, with 16 bases in the middle. Germline loops: CDR1 SQVTM, CDR2 ANQGSEA. The CDR3 sequence is CSSIHGGNEQYF. The CDR3 nucleotides are TGCAGCTCGATCCACGGGGGCAACGAGCAGTACTTC.

The table lists this clonotype with many counts. This sequence joins TRBV10-3 and TRBJ2-3; 8 bases are shared with TRBD2. This CDR3 spans 16 amino acids. The germline CDR1 and CDR2 sequences are ENHRY and SYGVKD. V lost 4 bases and J lost 5; bases outside the gene matches: 11. The CDR3 loop is CAISGTPGRAEDTQYF. DNA for the CDR3: TGTGCCATCAGTGGAACCCCCGGGAGGGCTGAAGATACGCAGTATTTT.